This T cell receptor (beta chain) was sequenced during a study of blood T cell repertoires in COVID-19. Study overall: Samples came from the United States, Italy and Spain, spanning acute and convalescent COVID-19. T cells, B-cell-depleted T cells, or PBMCs provided the cDNA or gDNA that served as material.

CDR1 is LGHDT and CDR2 is YNNKEL in the germline V gene (reference sequence). Trimming left V 1 base short and J 4 bases short, with 7 bases between. The CDR3 extends over 14 amino acids. Authors' methods: Amplification of reference gene primers provided the estimated nucleated cell counts. Produced via immunoSEQ multiplex PCR; TCRdb's table is partial and in-frame only. D and trimming come from the DNA, and the V and J calls and clone size come from that table. The repertoire holds around 99,000 clones, with just under 90% as singletons. This TCR was sampled from a human donor in a cohort sampled during active COVID-19. The sample consisted of peripheral blood. The chain is built from TRBV3-1 (or the pseudogene TRBV3-2) and TRBJ2-2; D not certain. The chain's CDR3 is CASSQAGGTGELFF. CDR3 DNA: TGTGCCAGCAGCCAAGCGGGTGGCACCGGGGAGCTGTTTTTT.